Presented here are 25 T cell receptor beta chains from one specimen sequenced in a study of siplizumab effects on memory and regulatory T cells. Measured with immunoSEQ multiplex PCR; TCRdb has only the in-frame clones, and not every one. The sample yields roughly 68,000 clones, 83% seen once. Sequenced: memory CD4+ T cells sorted from blood. The receptors were gathered from a human donor in good health.

This chain uses TRBV18 with TRBJ1-1; 9 positions agree with TRBD1. CDR1 and CDR2 from the germline V gene are KGHSH and LQKENI. The CDR3 covers 15 residues. V was clipped by 1 base and J by 5 bases; unmatched bases: 5. CDR3 sequence reads: CASSPRDRAGTEAFF. The CDR3 bases are TGTGCCAGCTCACCACGGGACAGGGCAGGGACTGAAGCTTTCTTT.

The gene calls are TRBV7-2 and TRBJ2-1; no definite D call. Germline V gene lookup returns CDR1 SGHTA and CDR2 FQGNSA. Trimming shortened V by 5 bases and J by 0 bases, and 5 bases separated the two germline ends. The CDR3 is made up of 13 amino acids. As DNA, the CDR3 is TGTGCCAGCAGCCCCGGCTCCTACAATGAGCAGTTCTTC. This gives the protein CASSPGSYNEQFF. The variable domain in full, completed from reference TRBV7-2 and TRBJ2-1, reads GAGVSQSPSNKVTEKGKDVELRCDPISGHTALYWYRQSLGQGLEFLIYFQGNSAPDKSGLPSDRFSAERTGGSVSTLTIQRTQQEDSAVYLCASSPGSYNEQFFGPGTRLTVL.

There are a few counts of this clone. The rearrangement joins TRBV10-3 to TRBJ2-7; no clear D. Between the trimmed V and J ends, which lost 5 bases and 3 bases, there was a span of 5 bases. Germline V CDR1 and CDR2: ENHRY, SYGVKD. This CDR3 spans 11 amino acids. The CDR3 coding sequence is TGTGCCATCAGTATGGACTACGAGCAGTACTTC. Translation gives CAISMDYEQYF.

The CDR3 sequence: CASSIGTSGYEQYF. CDR3 bases: TGTGCCAGCAGCATCGGGACTAGCGGCTACGAGCAGTACTTC. The chain joins TRBV11-2 to TRBJ2-7; 11 bases are a match to TRBD2. Germline V lookup: CDR1 SGHAT, CDR2 FQNNGV. This CDR3 has 14 amino acids. The V segment lost 5 bases and the J segment 3 bases; nucleotides outside the gene matches: 3.

The chain has TRBV4-1 and TRBJ2-1, with D tentatively TRBD2 (6 bases). Trimming took off 4 bases at V and 5 bases at J, with 18 bases between the two ends. This CDR3 comprises 16 residues. Per germline, CDR1 MGHRA and CDR2 YSYEKL. CDR3 nucleotides: TGCGCCAGCAGCCTCGGGAGACGATTCGGACACAATGAGCAGTTCTTC. This sequence encodes CASSLGRRFGHNEQFF.

The V call is TRBV9, the J call TRBJ1-5; the D gene is possibly TRBD1 (6 bases). V was pared by 4 bases and J by 4 bases, with 9 bases between. The CDR3 length is 13 residues. CDR1 is SGDLS, CDR2 YYNGEE, per germline. The CDR3 protein is CASSPGDNQPQHF. In DNA, the CDR3 is TGTGCCAGCAGCCCAGGGGATAATCAGCCCCAGCATTTT.

The genes are TRBV10-3 and TRBJ2-1, with a tentative D call TRBD2 (7 bases). Germline CDR1 and CDR2: ENHRY and SYGVKD. Trimming shortened V by 2 bases and J by 7 bases, and 21 bases separated the two germline ends. The CDR3 extends over 17 amino acids. CDR3 DNA: TGTGCCATCAGTGAGCGGGTGGCGGGGGCCTCTTCAAATGAGCAGTTCTTC. As protein: CAISERVAGASSNEQFF.

V usage is TRBV18 and J usage is TRBJ1-4; no clear D gene. The CDR3 length is 13 residues. Germline CDR1 KGHSH, CDR2 LQKENI. The V end lost 1 base, the J end lost 8 bases, and 8 bases lay between the germline ends. CDR3 DNA sequence: TGTGCCAGCTCACCACTCCAAGGGGAAAAACTGTTTTTT. Translated, it gives CASSPLQGEKLFF.

CDR3 DNA: TGTGCCAGCAGGAAGGGCAATCAGCCCCAGCATTTT. Its protein product is CASRKGNQPQHF. V gene TRBV6-5 combines with J gene TRBJ1-5; D gene ambiguous. Germline V gene data show CDR1 as MNHEY and CDR2 as SVGAGI. V was trimmed by 6 bases and J by 2 bases, leaving 5 bases between them. The CDR3 runs to 12 residues.

The V and J genes are TRBV4-1 and TRBJ2-3; D may correspond to TRBD1 or TRBD2 (5 bases each). Germline V gene data show CDR1 as MGHRA and CDR2 as YSYEKL. Trimming removed 1 base from V and 4 bases from J, with 12 bases in between. The CDR3 covers 15 residues. The CDR3 loop reads CASSQGGRDPDTQYF. For the CDR3, the DNA is TGCGCCAGCAGCCAAGGAGGCAGGGACCCAGATACGCAGTATTTT.

The rearrangement links TRBV30 to TRBJ1-5; the D gene is possibly TRBD1 (5 bases). The CDR3 length is 14 residues. The V and J ends lost 4 bases and 2 bases respectively, with 12 bases between them. Germline V gene lookup returns CDR1 GTSNPN and CDR2 SVGIG (reference sequence). The CDR3 protein is CAWNGQYGNQPQHF. The CDR3, as DNA: TGTGCCTGGAATGGACAATATGGCAATCAGCCCCAGCATTTT.

This chain connects TRBV19 to TRBJ1-2; D gene ambiguous. V lost 4 bases and J lost 3, with 18 bases in between. The CDR3 has 16 residues. CDR1 and CDR2 (germline): LNHDA, SQIVND (reference sequence). The CDR3 protein is CASSNPGRAGDYGYTF. The CDR3 nucleotides are TGTGCCAGTAGTAATCCTGGGAGGGCCGGGGACTATGGCTACACCTTC.

This clone has only one observation. The chain combines TRBV7-8 with TRBJ2-7, with 13 bases identical to TRBD2. In germline, CDR1 is SGHVS, CDR2 FQNEAQ. This CDR3 region has 15 residues. The trim removed 5 bases at V and 6 bases at J, leaving 7 bases unmatched. CDR3 in amino acids: CASSPGTSGEGEQYF. CDR3 bases: TGTGCCAGCAGCCCGGGGACTAGCGGGGAAGGCGAGCAGTACTTC.

The chain couples TRBV4-1 to TRBJ2-3, with a possible D match to TRBD2 (6 bases). There are 16 residues in the CDR3. Looked up from germline, CDR1 is MGHRA and CDR2 is YSYEKL. V was pared by 4 bases and J by 3 bases, with 17 bases between. The CDR3 sequence is CASSPMWGLETDTQYF. The CDR3 nucleotides read TGCGCCAGCAGCCCCATGTGGGGACTGGAGACAGATACGCAGTATTTT.

This clone was seen only once. The rearrangement joins TRBV10-3 to TRBJ1-1; no clear D. Trimming took off 8 bases at V and 9 bases at J, with 13 bases between the two ends. Per the germline V gene, CDR1 is ENHRY and CDR2 is SYGVKD. The CDR3 loop spans 11 amino acids. CDR3 sequence reads: CAIDIAGKAFF. The DNA for the CDR3 is TGTGCCATCGATATAGCAGGAAAAGCTTTCTTT.

V and J are TRBV19 and TRBJ1-2; D gene uncertain. The germline V gene has CDR1 LNHDA and CDR2 SQIVND (reference sequence). V gave up 10 bases and J gave up 4 bases, with 22 bases separating them. This CDR3 region has 15 residues. Here the CDR3 reads CATSPRASDAYGYTF. CDR3 DNA sequence: TGTGCCACCTCCCCGCGGGCCTCTGATGCCTATGGCTACACCTTC. Combining the CDR3 with reference TRBV19 and TRBJ1-2 gives the whole variable domain DGGITQSPKYLFRKEGQNVTLSCEQNLNHDAMYWYRQDPGQGLRLIYYSQIVNDFQKGDIAEGYSVSREKKESFPLTVTSAQKNPTAFYLCATSPRASDAYGYTFGSGTRLTVV.

This rearrangement joins TRBV27 to TRBJ1-1; D not resolved. Germline V gene data show CDR1 as MNHEY and CDR2 as SMNVEV (reference sequence). The CDR3 sequence is 15 residues long. V shed 2 bases and J shed 0 bases, with 10 bases lying between them. The CDR3 spells CASSLKVTMNTEAFF. The CDR3, as DNA: TGTGCCAGCAGTTTAAAGGTGACTATGAACACTGAAGCTTTCTTT.

V is TRBV7-7 and J is TRBJ1-4; D gene uncertain. Trimming cost V 4 bases and J 7 bases, with 7 bases left between them. Germline CDR1 SSHAT, CDR2 FNYEAQ (reference sequence). This CDR3 contains 12 residues. The CDR3 here is CASSCRIEKLFF. The CDR3 region has the DNA TGTGCCAGCAGCTGTCGAATTGAAAAACTGTTTTTT.

This clone was recorded a few times. The V gene is TRBV19, the J gene TRBJ1-6; 7 bases align to TRBD1. Germline V gene data show CDR1 as LNHDA and CDR2 as SQIVND (reference sequence). This CDR3 has 14 residues. Losses at the gene ends were 6 bases for V and 6 bases for J; bases not matched to a gene: 5. CDR3 DNA sequence: TGTGCCAGTAGGGGGACAGACCTTAATTCACCCCTCCACTTT. Protein: CASRGTDLNSPLHF.

The CDR3 protein is CASSLGQNNEQFF. Written as DNA, the CDR3 is TGTGCCAGCAGCCTAGGACAGAACAATGAGCAGTTCTTC. The chain uses TRBV7-9 and TRBJ2-1; TRBD1 is a possible D gene (6 bases). The length of the CDR3 is 13 residues. Per germline, CDR1 SEHNR and CDR2 FQNEAQ (reference sequence). V was trimmed by 5 bases and J by 5 bases, leaving 10 bases between them. The entire variable domain, with the rest obtained from reference TRBV7-9 and TRBJ2-1, is as follows: DTGVSQNPRHKITKRGQNVTFRCDPISEHNRLYWYRQTLGQGPEFLTYFQNEAQLEKSRLLSDRFSAERPKGSFSTLEIQRTEQGDSAMYLCASSLGQNNEQFFGPGTRLTVL.

The V and J genes are TRBV6-6 and TRBJ2-1, with 7 bases aligning to TRBD2. Germline V lookup: CDR1 MNHNY, CDR2 SVGAGI (reference sequence). The CDR3 contains 15 residues. V shed 0 bases and J 2 bases; nucleotides not matched to a gene: 1. The CDR3 bases are TGTGCCAGCAGTTACTCTGCGGGAGCCTACAATGAGCAGTTCTTC. Translation gives CASSYSAGAYNEQFF.

The J gene is TRBJ2-6, the V gene TRBV6-5; D call uncertain. There are 14 residues in the CDR3. Germline V gives CDR1 MNHEY, CDR2 SVGAGI. V gave up 4 bases and J gave up 0 bases, with 4 bases separating them. CDR3 residues: CASSSSSGANVLTF. CDR3 nucleotides: TGTGCCAGCAGTTCAAGCTCTGGGGCCAACGTCCTGACTTTC.

The chain couples TRBV7-3 to TRBJ2-6; perhaps TRBD2 as D (6 bases). V dropped 6 bases and J dropped 0 bases, with 9 bases sitting between them. This CDR3 is built from 15 residues. CDR1 and CDR2 (germline): SGHTA, FQGTGA. This CDR3 is CASRSGLSGANVLTF. The CDR3 DNA is TGTGCCAGCAGAAGCGGGCTCTCTGGGGCCAACGTCCTGACTTTC.

This clone appeared once. The chain employs TRBV6-5 and TRBJ1-1, with D unresolved. This CDR3 comprises 14 residues. Germline loops: CDR1 MNHEY, CDR2 SVGAGI. V lost 7 bases and J lost 2, with 14 bases in between. CDR3 amino acids: CASTPTPGNTEAFF. The CDR3 coding sequence is TGTGCCAGCACCCCAACCCCGGGAAACACTGAAGCTTTCTTT.

The chain links TRBV7-2 to TRBJ2-2; 14 bases map to TRBD2. CDR1 is SGHTA and CDR2 is FQGNSA in the germline V gene. The ends lost 6 bases at V and 6 bases at J; junction bases unmatched: 6. The CDR3 contains 16 residues. The CDR3: CASRPGLAGASGELFF. The CDR3 DNA follows: TGTGCCAGCAGACCGGGACTAGCGGGAGCATCCGGGGAGCTGTTTTTT.